This passage covers 23 T cell receptor beta chains from one sample sequenced in a study of identical twins. Each CDR3 protein is one row after TCRdb ran MiXCR on the 5' RACE reads. The table lists 450,000 to 650,000 distinct CDR3 sequences, approximately 16% of them singletons. The same data also contributed to another study, on yellow fever vaccine responses in identical twins.

The sample consisted of CD4+ T cells sorted from blood. These TCRs come from a woman aged 18-29 years in good health.

The V gene is TRBV24-1, the J gene TRBJ2-1; D remains unclear. Germline loops: CDR1 KGHDR, CDR2 SFDVKD. The CDR3 sequence is 17 residues long. The V end was cut by 7 bases, the J end by 0 bases, with 18 bases between. The CDR3, as DNA: TGTGCCACCAGCGAGCAAGACTCGGCTGGCTCCTACAATGAGCAGTTCTTC. Translated: CATSEQDSAGSYNEQFF.

Here the CDR3 reads CSARDRQGGSYNEQFF. CDR3 nucleotides: TGCAGTGCTAGAGATCGGCAGGGGGGGTCGTACAATGAGCAGTTCTTC. The genes are TRBV20-1 and TRBJ2-1; D possibly matches TRBD1 or TRBD2 (7 bases each). Germline V gives CDR1 DFQATT, CDR2 SNEGSKA (reference sequence). The CDR3 loop spans 16 amino acids. Between the trimmed V and J ends, which lost 0 bases and 4 bases, there was a span of 16 bases.

This clonotype was counted ten times or more. The chain employs TRBV29-1 and TRBJ1-2; D unclear. Germline V gene sequence: CDR1 SQVTM, CDR2 ANQGSEA. Trimming left V 5 bases short and J 8 bases short, with 12 bases between. This CDR3 contains 11 residues. CDR3 residues: CSVNGAQGYTF. In DNA form, the CDR3 reads TGCAGCGTTAACGGTGCGCAGGGCTACACCTTC.

The chain has TRBV12-3 or TRBV12-4 and TRBJ2-2; 7 nucleotides agree with TRBD2. J gave up 1 base and V 5 bases, and 4 bases lay outside the gene matches. The CDR3 spans 15 residues. This CDR3 is CASSTGTMNTGELFF. The CDR3 DNA reads TGTGCCAGCAGTACCGGGACTATGAACACCGGGGAGCTGTTTTTT.

This clonotype turned up a few times. The chain links TRBV12-3 or TRBV12-4 to TRBJ2-7; TRBD1 aligns across 7 bases. The CDR3 consists of 16 residues. The J segment lost 3 bases and the V segment lost 2 bases, leaving 10 bases of the junction unmatched. The CDR3 DNA follows: TGTGCCAGCAGTTTAAGTGGGGGACAGACCCACTACGAGCAGTACTTC. Amino acids: CASSLSGGQTHYEQYF.

In DNA, the CDR3 is TGTGCCAGTAGTGAACAGCGGGGGGGCTCGACGCAGTATTTT. This codes for CASSEQRGGSTQYF. The V gene is TRBV19, the J gene TRBJ2-3; 10 bases are shared with TRBD2. The CDR3 is made up of 14 amino acids. V lost 5 bases to trimming and J lost 9 bases; unmatched junction nucleotides: 8. Germline V gives CDR1 LNHDA, CDR2 SQIVND (reference sequence).

The chain links TRBV27 to TRBJ2-1; 11 bases line up with TRBD2. CDR1 MNHEY and CDR2 SMNVEV come from the germline V gene (reference sequence). This CDR3 is 18 amino acids long. V shed 5 bases and J 4 bases; nucleotides not matched to a gene: 13. This CDR3 reads CASSLEIRTSGFYNEQFF. As DNA, the CDR3 is TGTGCCAGCAGTCTGGAAATTCGGACTAGCGGGTTTTACAATGAGCAGTTCTTC.

This clonotype has only a few counts. This rearrangement joins TRBV12-3 or TRBV12-4 to TRBJ2-7, with 9 nucleotides matching TRBD1. The CDR3 runs 16 residues. The ends lost 1 base at V and 1 base at J; junction bases unmatched: 5. The CDR3 sequence is CASSLGSGTGSYEQYF. The CDR3 DNA reads TGTGCCAGCAGTTTAGGATCCGGGACAGGGTCCTACGAGCAGTACTTC.

V and J are TRBV5-1 and TRBJ2-3; 8 positions match TRBD2. The CDR3 contains 15 residues. V lost 7 bases to trimming and J lost 11 bases; unmatched junction nucleotides: 18. CDR1 is SGHRS and CDR2 is YFSETQ in the germline V gene. The CDR3 loop is CASSVGVAGNFGQYF. The CDR3 nucleotides read TGCGCCAGCTCCGTGGGAGTAGCGGGAAATTTCGGGCAGTATTTT.

This sequence joins TRBV5-4 and TRBJ2-1, with 9 bases matching TRBD1. Trimming took 4 bases from V and 6 from J; bases not matched to a gene: 8. Germline CDR1 SGHNT, CDR2 YYREEE (reference sequence). The CDR3 sequence is 15 residues long. The CDR3 nucleotides read TGTGCCAGCAGCCTTCCGGGACAGGGAACCAATGAGCAGTTCTTC. It is translated as CASSLPGQGTNEQFF.

This clonotype was counted many times. The gene calls are TRBV5-1 and TRBJ1-2, with D possibly being TRBD1 (5 bases). Trimming shortened V by 1 base and J by 4 bases, and 14 bases separated the two germline ends. The CDR3 runs to 15 residues. Per the germline V gene, CDR1 is SGHRS and CDR2 is YFSETQ. The DNA of the CDR3 is TGCGCCAGCAGCTTGCGTCCGACAGAACTCTATGGCTACACCTTC. As protein: CASSLRPTELYGYTF.

The chain combines TRBV28 with TRBJ2-7, with D perhaps TRBD1 (6 bases). Trimming removed 4 bases at V and 0 bases at J, with 19 bases between. Germline V CDR1 and CDR2: MDHEN, SYDVKM. The CDR3 is 17 residues long. CDR3 DNA sequence: TGTGCCAGCAGTTCCTACAGGGTTTGGGGAAGCTCCTACGAGCAGTACGTC. This sequence encodes CASSSYRVWGSSYEQYV.

The chain joins TRBV20-1 to TRBJ2-7; D gene unclear. V lost 0 bases and J 3 bases, leaving 15 bases between the germline ends. The germline V gene has CDR1 DFQATT and CDR2 SNEGSKA (reference sequence). This CDR3 comprises 15 residues. Here the CDR3 reads CSARDQSKGGYEQYF. As DNA, the CDR3 is TGCAGTGCTAGAGATCAGAGTAAGGGTGGCTACGAGCAGTACTTC.

At least ten counts were recorded for this clonotype. The chain uses TRBV29-1 and TRBJ2-1; 7 nucleotides match TRBD2. Germline V gives CDR1 SQVTM, CDR2 ANQGSEA. V was pared by 7 bases and J by 0 bases, with 15 bases of the junction left unmatched. This CDR3 has 17 residues. The CDR3 sequence: CSAPPPQRGSSYNEQFF. The CDR3 nucleotides are TGCAGCGCCCCACCCCCGCAGCGGGGAAGCTCCTACAATGAGCAGTTCTTC.

The gene calls are TRBV20-1 and TRBJ2-7, with 9 bases matching TRBD2. The V gene's germline CDR1 is DFQATT and CDR2 SNEGSKA (reference sequence). This CDR3 spans 18 amino acids. The junction had 18 bases not matched to a gene; V was cut back by 3 bases and J by 3 bases. CDR3 sequence (DNA): TGCAGTGCTAGTAAAACGAGACTAGCGGAATCCCGCCTCTACGAGCAGTACTTC. It yields the protein CSASKTRLAESRLYEQYF.

This clonotype was counted at least ten times. The chain carries TRBV6-1 and TRBJ1-3, with 11 bases identical to TRBD1. V shed 7 bases and J 4 bases; nucleotides not matched to a gene: 6. The CDR3 extends over 15 amino acids. CDR1 is MNHNS and CDR2 is SASEGT in the germline V gene. The CDR3 protein is CASTTGTGGGNTIYF. The CDR3 DNA follows: TGTGCCAGCACTACCGGGACAGGGGGAGGAAACACCATATATTTT.

This clonotype was seen more than once but under ten times. CDR3 in DNA: TGCGCCAGCAGTCAAACTAGCACTACTGGATGGGATACGCAGTATTTT. Its translation is CASSQTSTTGWDTQYF. The chain carries TRBV10-2 and TRBJ2-3, with D tentatively TRBD2 (6 bases). CDR1 and CDR2 from the germline V gene are WSHSY and SAAADI. The CDR3 has 16 amino acids. Between the trimmed V and J ends, which lost 5 bases and 6 bases, there was a span of 21 bases.

This clonotype was seen ten or more times. The chain recombines TRBV10-3 with TRBJ2-1; D uncertain. Trimming cost V 2 bases and J 0 bases, with 11 bases left between them. The CDR3 spans 16 residues. The V gene's germline CDR1 is ENHRY and CDR2 SYGVKD. The CDR3 DNA reads TGTGCCATCAGTGAGGGTCCGATGGTCTCCTACAATGAGCAGTTCTTC. This encodes CAISEGPMVSYNEQFF.

There are a few counts of this clonotype. The rearrangement uses TRBV9 and TRBJ1-5; D may be TRBD1 (5 bases). V lost 1 base to trimming and J lost 6 bases, with 11 bases between them. The CDR3 extends over 14 amino acids. Germline CDR1 is SGDLS and CDR2 is YYNGEE. The CDR3 region is CASSVSAGLQPQHF. CDR3 coding DNA: TGTGCCAGCAGCGTAAGTGCGGGGCTTCAGCCCCAGCATTTT.

This rearrangement joins TRBV6-1 to TRBJ2-7; D is perhaps TRBD1 or TRBD2 (5 bases each). The CDR3 runs 13 residues. Germline V gene sequence: CDR1 MNHNS, CDR2 SASEGT. The V and J ends lost 6 bases and 3 bases respectively, with 12 bases between them. DNA for the CDR3: TGTGCCAGCAGCCGAACAGGACTCTACGAGCAGTACGTC. This gives the protein CASSRTGLYEQYV.

This chain joins TRBV9 and TRBJ2-1, with a tentative D call TRBD2 (5 bases). There are 14 residues in the CDR3. Germline V gene data show CDR1 as SGDLS and CDR2 as YYNGEE. Trimming took 2 bases from V and 8 from J, leaving 14 bases between them. CDR3 sequence: CASSVNPSIYEQFF. CDR3 DNA: TGTGCCAGCAGCGTCAACCCTAGCATCTATGAGCAGTTCTTC.

This clonotype turned up a few times. The chain combines TRBV7-2 with TRBJ2-7; TRBD1 or TRBD2 may be the D gene (6 bases each). V lost 3 bases and J lost 3, with 21 bases in between. The germline V gene has CDR1 SGHTA and CDR2 FQGNSA. This CDR3 is 17 amino acids long. This CDR3 is CASSLALAKRGDYEQYF. The CDR3 DNA follows: TGTGCCAGCAGCTTGGCACTAGCCAAAAGGGGGGACTACGAGCAGTACTTC.

This clonotype showed up just a few times. V and J are TRBV5-1 and TRBJ1-1; TRBD1 might be the D (5 bases). The germline V and J ends were trimmed by 1 base and 4 bases, with 11 bases remaining between them. The germline CDR1 and CDR2 sequences are SGHRS and YFSETQ. This CDR3 spans 14 amino acids. CDR3 DNA sequence: TGCGCCAGCAGCTTGAGGGGATTAGGCACTGAAGCTTTCTTT. It is translated as CASSLRGLGTEAFF. The full variable domain, in which reference TRBV5-1 and TRBJ1-1 provide the parts outside the CDR3, is KAGVTQTPRYLIKTRGQQVTLSCSPISGHRSVSWYQQTPGQGLQFLFEYFSETQRNKGNFPGRFSGRQFSNSRSEMNVSTLELGDSALYLCASSLRGLGTEAFFGQGTRLTVV.